The rows below give T cell receptor beta chains drawn from one sample of a study of blood T cell repertoires in COVID-19. Data came from immunoSEQ multiplex PCR; TCRdb stores just in-frame clones and leaves some out. The sample lists some 330,000 clones; 92% were seen once. The specimen was PBMCs or T cells enriched from blood (not recorded which). The origin of the receptors is a woman aged 25 to 39 who had recovered from COVID-19. Each CDR3 is given with its conserved first and last residue. Fields, in order: clone size, CDR3 length, J gene, V gene, D gene, CDR3 protein, CDR3 DNA. A D gene is named only where the DNA matches it firmly. Part of the rows lack a size; the others show once, few, many or a class for expanded clones.

. 15 TRBJ2-7 TRBV19 . CASSNSPPGDYEQYF TGTGCCAGTAGTAATAGCCCCCCGGGAGACTACGAGCAGTACTTC
. 13 TRBJ1-2 TRBV6-5 . CASSYVGGRGYTF TGTGCCAGCAGTTACGTAGGAGGGAGGGGCTACACCTTC
. 15 TRBJ2-1 TRBV30 TRBD1 CAWSRTGSTKRREFF TGTGCCTGGAGTCGGACAGGGTCGACTAAGAGGAGGGAGTTCTTC
. 15 TRBJ1-6 TRBV28 . CASSNGPKKGSPLHF TGTGCCAGCAGTAATGGACCAAAAAAGGGGTCACCCCTCCACTTT
. 15 TRBJ2-1 TRBV7-9 TRBD2 CASSGGVSSYNEQFF TGTGCCAGCAGCGGGGGGGTTAGCTCCTACAATGAGCAGTTCTTC
. 17 TRBJ2-7 TRBV6-2/TRBV6-3 TRBD1 CASSYSFRTGKAYEQYF TGTGCCAGCAGTTACTCCTTCCGGACAGGTAAAGCCTACGAGCAGTACTTC
. 15 TRBJ2-1 TRBV19 . CASSTTALVYNEQFF TGTGCCAGTAGTACCACGGCTCTAGTCTACAATGAGCAGTTCTTC
. 16 TRBJ2-1 TRBV7-2 TRBD1 CASSYQTGTANNEQFF TGTGCCAGCAGCTACCAGACCGGGACAGCGAACAATGAGCAGTTCTTC
once 16 TRBJ1-4 TRBV5-1 . CASSLATPGPNEKLFF TGCGCCAGCAGCCTTGCAACCCCAGGGCCTAATGAAAAACTGTTTTTT
. 13 TRBJ2-2 TRBV29-1 TRBD1 CSVARTGAGELFF TGCAGCGTTGCCCGGACAGGTGCCGGGGAGCTGTTTTTT
. 19 TRBJ2-2 TRBV5-4 TRBD2 CASSPGRAGDTLNTGELFF TGTGCCAGCAGCCCCGGGAGGGCGGGGGATACTTTGAACACCGGGGAGCTGTTTTTT
. 13 TRBJ1-1 TRBV28 . CASSLRGQVRAFF TGTGCCAGCAGTTTAAGGGGCCAGGTTCGAGCTTTCTTT
. 14 TRBJ1-2 TRBV21-1 . CASRYTRVRYGYTF TGTGCCAGCAGATATACCAGGGTACGGTATGGCTACACCTTC
. 17 TRBJ1-3 TRBV10-2 . CASGSPRGGAAGNTIYF TGCGCCAGCGGAAGCCCGAGGGGGGGGGCGGCTGGAAACACCATATATTTT
once 14 TRBJ2-1 TRBV11-3 TRBD2 CASSSTGTKGEQFF TGTGCCAGCAGCTCCACCGGGACTAAGGGCGAGCAGTTCTTC
. 13 TRBJ1-5 TRBV10-3 . CAISEQGNQPQHF TGTGCCATCAGTGAACAGGGCAATCAGCCCCAGCATTTT
. 17 TRBJ2-1 TRBV19 TRBD2 CASSIPIAGGRNNEQFF TGTGCCAGTAGTATACCCATAGCGGGGGGCCGGAACAATGAGCAGTTCTTC
. 15 TRBJ2-1 TRBV7-9 TRBD2 CASSPGLAAYNEQFF TGTGCCAGCAGCCCCGGACTAGCGGCCTACAATGAGCAGTTCTTC
. 13 TRBJ1-1 TRBV28 . CASSFLGGIGAFF TGTGCCAGCAGTTTTTTAGGGGGTATAGGAGCTTTCTTT
. 15 TRBJ1-5 TRBV27 TRBD1 CASSSPQGSNQPQHF TGTGCCAGCAGTTCCCCACAGGGGAGCAATCAGCCCCAGCATTTT
once 13 TRBJ1-5 TRBV7-8 . CASAVRGNQPQHF TGTGCCAGCGCGGTGAGGGGCAATCAGCCCCAGCATTTT
. 14 TRBJ2-2 TRBV7-2 . CASSRGQNTGELFF TGTGCCAGCAGTCGCGGACAAAACACCGGGGAGCTGTTTTTT
. 17 TRBJ1-3 TRBV28 TRBD1 CASSSNRGRSSGNTIYF TGTGCCAGCAGTTCGAACAGGGGACGAAGCTCTGGAAACACCATATATTTT
. 15 TRBJ1-2 TRBV7-8 . CASSPRTRLWYGYTF TGTGCCAGCAGCCCCCGGACAAGGTTATGGTATGGCTACACCTTC
. 15 TRBJ1-2 TRBV4-2 . CASSQDAQGGFGYTF TGTGCCAGCAGCCAAGATGCCCAGGGAGGCTTTGGCTACACCTTC
once 13 TRBJ1-3 TRBV10-3 . CAISRGTGNTIYF TGTGCCATCAGTCGGGGGACTGGAAACACCATATATTTT
. 15 TRBJ1-6 TRBV2 TRBD1 CASSATGTGGSPLHF TGTGCCAGCAGTGCGACCGGGACAGGCGGTTCACCCCTCCACTTT
. 16 TRBJ2-7 TRBV4-1 TRBD1 CASSPPGQGGRQGQYF TGCGCCAGCAGCCCCCCAGGACAGGGTGGTCGACAGGGGCAGTACTTC
. 16 TRBJ2-1 TRBV9 TRBD2 CASSAPSGGPGNEQFF TGTGCCAGCAGCGCCCCCAGCGGGGGGCCTGGCAATGAGCAGTTCTTC
. 14 TRBJ2-7 TRBV19 TRBD2 CASNPSGARYEQYF TGTGCCAGTAACCCTAGCGGGGCCCGCTACGAGCAGTACTTC
. 13 TRBJ1-2 TRBV4-3 . CASSQDVAWGYTF TGCGCCAGCAGCCAAGATGTTGCGTGGGGCTACACCTTC
. 15 TRBJ2-7 TRBV19 . CASSLRDRNSYEQYF TGTGCCAGTAGTTTGCGGGACCGAAACTCCTACGAGCAGTACTTC
. 12 TRBJ2-1 TRBV12-3/TRBV12-4 TRBD1 CASRSTGVEQFF TGTGCCAGCAGGTCGACAGGGGTTGAGCAGTTCTTC
. 17 TRBJ2-3 TRBV4-2 . CASSPESRGSYTDTQYF TGTGCCAGCAGCCCCGAGTCTCGGGGGAGCTACACAGATACGCAGTATTTT
. 13 TRBJ2-5 TRBV28 . CASSSPGSGTQYF TGTGCCAGCAGTTCCCCGGGTAGTGGGACCCAGTACTTC
. 12 TRBJ1-5 TRBV2 . CASSASNQPQHF TGTGCCAGCAGTGCGAGCAATCAGCCCCAGCATTTT
. 14 TRBJ2-2 TRBV5-1 . CASSLLAATGELFF TGCGCCAGCAGCTTGTTAGCAGCCACCGGGGAGCTGTTTTTT
. 13 TRBJ1-1 TRBV6-5 TRBD1 CASSYDRATEAFF TGTGCCAGCAGTTACGACAGGGCCACTGAAGCTTTCTTT
once 14 TRBJ2-7 TRBV2 TRBD2 CASGRGLAGDRVYF TGTGCCAGCGGTCGAGGACTAGCGGGAGATCGGGTATACTTC
. 14 TRBJ2-1 TRBV27 . CASSLLGSRYEQFF TGTGCCAGCAGTTTACTAGGGAGTCGCTATGAGCAGTTCTTC
. 16 TRBJ1-2 TRBV28 TRBD1 CASRLRYRGRTWGYTF TGTGCCAGCAGACTTCGATACAGGGGGCGAACCTGGGGCTACACCTTC
once 14 TRBJ2-7 TRBV7-2 . CASSLWGPPYEQYF TGTGCCAGCAGCTTATGGGGGCCTCCCTACGAGCAGTACTTC
. 14 TRBJ2-3 TRBV6-5 . CASSYSSGLDTQYF TGTGCCAGCAGTTACTCGTCCGGGTTAGATACGCAGTATTTT
few 16 TRBJ2-2 TRBV15 TRBD1 CATSRDRRGQTGELFF TGTGCCACCAGCAGAGATCGCAGGGGGCAGACCGGGGAGCTGTTTTTT
few 12 TRBJ1-2 TRBV28 TRBD1 CASSHRGGGYTF TGTGCCAGCAGTCACAGGGGAGGTGGCTACACCTTC
. 14 TRBJ2-5 TRBV28 . CASTTGGQAETQYF TGTGCCAGCACCACGGGGGGCCAGGCGGAGACCCAGTACTTC
. 13 TRBJ1-4 TRBV4-1 . CASSQVADEKLFF TGCGCCAGCAGCCAAGTCGCGGATGAAAAACTGTTTTTT
. 14 TRBJ2-7 TRBV25-1 . CASSEFRTDHEQYF TGTGCCAGCAGTGAATTCAGGACAGACCACGAGCAGTACTTC
. 12 TRBJ2-7 TRBV2 . CASSDLGYEQYF TGTGCCAGCAGTGATCTCGGCTACGAGCAGTACTTC
. 13 TRBJ2-7 TRBV20-1 . CSASFGQNYEQYF TGCAGTGCTAGTTTTGGGCAGAACTACGAGCAGTACTTC
once 15 TRBJ2-7 TRBV15 TRBD1 CATSRIIQGIREQYF TGTGCCACCAGCCGAATAATACAGGGGATCCGGGAGCAGTACTTC
. 14 TRBJ2-7 TRBV6-5 TRBD1 CASNRQGTLHEQYF TGTGCCAGCAACCGACAGGGGACCCTCCACGAGCAGTACTTC
. 19 TRBJ1-4 TRBV2 TRBD1 CASTPGQVFSTATNEKLFF TGTGCCAGCACTCCGGGACAGGTATTCTCCACAGCAACTAATGAAAAACTGTTTTTT